This entry describes one TCR beta chain. Its antigen is not identified. These data belong to a study of T-cell reconstitution after alpha-beta-depleted transplantation in children. Findings and limits, study-wide: Reportedly, only several hundred clones from non-depleted graft cells drove alpha-beta T-cell counts at about two months. T-cell counts and diversity were attributed mostly to newly produced T cells one year after transplant.

V lost 4 bases to trimming and J lost 5 bases, with 17 bases between them. From germline, CDR1 is MNHEY and CDR2 SVGEGT. The CDR3 is made up of 15 amino acids. Unique molecular identifiers were used to barcode this TCRbeta library. TCRdb reanalysed the PCR reads using MiXCR and keeps one entry per CDR3 protein. This table has approximately 220,000 distinct CDR3 sequences, roughly 18% appearing once. The V call is TRBV6-2 or TRBV6-3, the J call TRBJ2-5; no clear D gene. The TCR sequence derives from a male patient between 2 and 9 years old who had a stem cell transplant for acute lymphoblastic leukemia, so the T cells may come from the graft donor. The sample was PBMCs, mostly from graft donor cells, taken 360 days after TCRalphabeta/CD19-depleted stem cell transplant. CDR3 DNA sequence: TGTGCCAGCAGTTCCCTGTCGGCAACTCGGGAGACCCAGTACTTC. Encoded protein: CASSSLSATRETQYF.